This section outlines one TCR beta chain sequence together with its context. Profiling relied on immunoSEQ multiplex PCR, and the TCRdb table lists in-frame clones only, not all of them. The sample has over 15,000 clones, roughly 78% seen once. This CDR3 is built from 13 residues. V gave up 0 bases and J gave up 3 bases, with 5 bases separating them. Germline V gene lookup returns CDR1 LNHDA and CDR2 SQIVND (reference sequence). This sample was taken from a study of blood T cell repertoires in COVID-19. Background on the study: Donors in the United States, Italy and Spain gave samples during acute or convalescent COVID-19. Sources were T cells, B-cell-depleted T cells, or PBMCs; the material itself was cDNA or gDNA.

The rearrangement uses TRBV19 and TRBJ1-1, with a tentative D call TRBD1 (5 bases). The sequence was obtained from a man aged 55-75 years with active or convalescent COVID-19. The material sequenced was peripheral blood. The CDR3 DNA reads as TGTGCCAGTAGTATAGACAGGGACACTGAAGCTTTCTTT. It is translated as CASSIDRDTEAFF.